Listed below are T cell receptor beta chains from one sample, sequenced in a study of lymphopenia after photon versus proton radiotherapy. TCRdb's table, derived via immunoSEQ multiplex PCR, lists solely in-frame clones and lacks some. Of 25,000 to 35,000 clones in the sample, 89% were seen once. The sequencing used peripheral blood, collected from a patient treated with proton-based radiotherapy. All receptors derive from a woman in her seventies with pancreatic cancer. Some clones in this sample may be carry-over from other donors' samples. CDR3s include the opening cysteine and the closing phenylalanine or tryptophan. The D gene is left open where the match is weak. A clone size is listed for some rows: how often the clone was seen (once, few, many), or a class if it is expanded.

TRBV4-3	NA	TRBD2	TRBJ2-7	TGCGCCAGCAGCCAAGAAGGTCCTGGGCTAGCGGGAGCCCTCTCCTACGAGCAGTACTTC	CASSQEGPGLAGALSYEQYF
TRBV19	NA	NA	TRBJ1-3	TGTGCCAGTAGTACGGGTCTCTCTGGAAACACCATATATTTT	CASSTGLSGNTIYF
TRBV21-1	NA	NA	TRBJ2-1	TGTGCCAGCAGCTTAGCGGCGGGAGGGGGCTACAATGAGCAGTTCTTC	CASSLAAGGGYNEQFF
TRBV29-1	NA	TRBD1	TRBJ2-1	TGCAGCGTTTTAACAGGGGTAGGGGCTAGCTCCTACAATGAGCAGTTCTTC	CSVLTGVGASSYNEQFF
TRBV6-5	NA	NA	TRBJ1-1	TGTGCCAGCAGAAAGGGGGATGAGGCTTTCTTT	CASRKGDEAFF
TRBV7-2	NA	TRBD1	TRBJ1-3	TGTGCCAGCAGCTTACATACAGGGGGGTCTGGAAACACCATATATTTT	CASSLHTGGSGNTIYF
TRBV11-2	NA	TRBD2	TRBJ2-3	TGTGCCAGCAGCTTAGGTCTAGCGGGGGTCACTAGCACAGATACGCAGTATTTT	CASSLGLAGVTSTDTQYF
TRBV20-1	few	NA	TRBJ2-7	TGCAGTGCTTGGGGACGGGTCGAGCAGTACTTC	CSAWGRVEQYF
TRBV7-9	NA	TRBD1	TRBJ2-4	TGTGCCAGCAGCTCTACCGGGACAGGACTATCCATTCAGTACTTC	CASSSTGTGLSIQYF
TRBV10-3	NA	NA	TRBJ1-2	TGTGCCATCAGCCTTGGGTCGGCTGGCTACACCTTC	CAISLGSAGYTF
TRBV28	NA	NA	TRBJ1-2	TGTGCCAGCAGGGTTATGGAAATGGGCTATGGCTACACCTTC	CASRVMEMGYGYTF
TRBV30	NA	NA	TRBJ2-5	TGTGCCTACCTCCCCGGGGCCCAAGAGACCCAGTACTTC	CAYLPGAQETQYF
TRBV2	NA	TRBD1	TRBJ1-2	TGTGCCAGCAGTGAATCCCGGGACAGCTATGGCTACACCTTC	CASSESRDSYGYTF
TRBV30	NA	TRBD1	TRBJ1-1	TGTGCCTGGAGAGCTCCGGGACAGGGGGTAAGCACTGAAGCTTTCTTT	CAWRAPGQGVSTEAFF
TRBV25-1	NA	NA	TRBJ2-5	TGTGCCAGCAGTGAATTTGACGGGCAAGAGACCCAGTACTTC	CASSEFDGQETQYF
TRBV11-2	NA	TRBD1	TRBJ2-7	TGTGCCAGCAGGCGGACAGGAACCTCCTACGAGCAGTACTTC	CASRRTGTSYEQYF
TRBV7-2	NA	NA	TRBJ2-1	TGTGCCAGCAGCTCTTACGCGAATGAGCAGTTCTTC	CASSSYANEQFF
TRBV6-1	NA	NA	TRBJ2-5	TGTGCCAGCGCTACCCTCCGGGCAGAGACCCAGTACTTC	CASATLRAETQYF
TRBV6-5	NA	TRBD1	TRBJ2-7	TGTGCCAGCAGTTACGCAGGGGGTGGGAACGAGCAGTACTTC	CASSYAGGGNEQYF
TRBV5-1	NA	TRBD2	TRBJ2-7	TGCGCCAGCAGCTTGAATCTAGCGGGAGCGAGTGAGCAGTACTTC	CASSLNLAGASEQYF
TRBV18	NA	NA	TRBJ2-7	TGTGCCAGCTCTAGCGTTCGTGATCGGTACGAGCAGTACTTC	CASSSVRDRYEQYF
TRBV28	NA	NA	TRBJ1-1	TGTGCCAGCAGTTTATGGGGGATGGACACTGAAGCTTTCTTT	CASSLWGMDTEAFF
TRBV11-3	once	NA	TRBJ1-1	TGTGCCAGCAGCTTACAGGGGAACACTGAAGCTTTCTTT	CASSLQGNTEAFF
TRBV10-3	NA	NA	TRBJ2-5	TGTGCCATCAGTGATCAGGGGACGGAGACCCAGTACTTC	CAISDQGTETQYF
TRBV5-1	NA	NA	TRBJ2-3	TGCGCCAGCAGCCCGACAGAGAGCACAGATACGCAGTATTTT	CASSPTESTDTQYF
TRBV27	NA	TRBD2	TRBJ2-3	TGTGCCAGCAGTTCGACCAGCGGGAGGGCCTTCACAGATACGCAGTATTTT	CASSSTSGRAFTDTQYF
TRBV7-9	NA	NA	TRBJ1-1	TGTGCCAGCAGCTTAGATACAGGGAGCACTGAAGCTTTCTTT	CASSLDTGSTEAFF